The 18 T cell receptor beta chains below were found in one sample sequenced in a study of cytomegalovirus exposure and HLA in healthy donors. PCR amplification relied on 60 Vbeta primers (plus 13 Jbeta primers). Using immunoSEQ multiplex PCR, the repertoire was profiled, and TCRdb retains in-frame clones only, with some absent. The data show fewer than 200,000 clones, with 65% to 75% seen just once and approximately 1.6% held by the top ten. The sample consisted of PBMCs. The receptors were sampled from a girl under 18 in good health and CMV-seronegative.

Concerning this clone: A read error may produce the germline difference seen at one junction end. V is TRBV4-1 and J is TRBJ2-7; D not certain. The CDR3 runs to 13 residues. Germline CDR1 is MGHRA and CDR2 is YSYEKL. In nucleotides, the CDR3 is TGCGCCAGCAGCAAGGAGTATCTCTACGAGCAGTGCTTC. It specifies CASSKEYLYEQCF.

The CDR3 here is CAISEDRGNQPQHF. The CDR3, as DNA: TGTGCCATCAGTGAAGACAGGGGCAATCAGCCCCAGCATTTT. The V and J genes are TRBV10-3 and TRBJ1-5; the match to TRBD1 covers 7 bases. V was pared by 3 bases and J by 2 bases, with 1 base of the junction left unmatched. This CDR3 spans 14 amino acids. From germline, CDR1 is ENHRY and CDR2 SYGVKD.

Remarks on this clone: The junction differs from germline at one of its ends, possibly a read error. The chain recombines TRBV6-5 with TRBJ2-5; D possibly corresponds to TRBD2 (6 bases). Germline values: CDR1 MNHEY, CDR2 SVGAGI. This CDR3 region has 15 residues. The CDR3 is CARSYGPAGQETQYF. CDR3 DNA: TGTGCCAGAAGTTACGGGCCTGCGGGGCAAGAGACCCAGTACTTC.

This chain connects TRBV5-1 to TRBJ2-5; D might be TRBD2 (6 bases). The CDR3 is 13 residues long. V lost 3 bases and J lost 2, with 8 bases in between. CDR1 is SGHRS and CDR2 is YFSETQ in the germline V gene. CDR3 amino acids: CASSWGVQETQYF. Written as DNA, the CDR3 is TGCGCCAGCAGCTGGGGGGTACAAGAGACCCAGTACTTC.

The chain employs TRBV15 and TRBJ1-4; D possibly corresponds to TRBD1 (6 bases). The CDR3 totals 15 residues. The V end was cut by 3 bases, the J end by 0 bases, with 8 bases between. Per the germline V gene, CDR1 is LNHNV and CDR2 is YYDKDF (reference sequence). CDR3 nucleotide sequence: TGTGCCACCAGCAGTGGACAGTCAACTAATGAAAAACTGTTTTTT. Amino acids: CATSSGQSTNEKLFF.

This clone was recorded a few times. The chain is built from TRBV27 and TRBJ1-4; no firm D call. Germline CDR1 is MNHEY and CDR2 is SMNVEV (reference sequence). CDR3 size: 11 residues. V was shortened by 3 bases and J by 11 bases, with 7 bases between the two germline ends. The CDR3 sequence is CASSFGGKLFF. In nucleotides, the CDR3 is TGTGCCAGCAGTTTTGGCGGGAAACTGTTTTTT.

The rearrangement joins TRBV30 to TRBJ2-6; TRBD2 matches at 10 bases. The germline V gene has CDR1 GTSNPN and CDR2 SVGIG (reference sequence). The CDR3 is made up of 16 amino acids. After removal of 5 bases from V and 0 bases from J, the junction contained 4 bases not matched to a gene. For the CDR3, the DNA is TGTGCCTGGGGAGCGGGGGGGGTCTCTGGGGCCAACGTCCTGACTTTC. Translated, it gives CAWGAGGVSGANVLTF.

The V gene is TRBV7-3, the J gene TRBJ2-5; D call uncertain. This CDR3 has 13 residues. Trimming shortened V by 2 bases and J by 4 bases, and 8 bases separated the two germline ends. Germline V gene data show CDR1 as SGHTA and CDR2 as FQGTGA. CDR3 region: CASSLFTGETQYF. The CDR3 DNA follows: TGTGCCAGCAGCTTATTCACTGGAGAGACCCAGTACTTC.

The chain has TRBV2 and TRBJ1-2; 7 bases align to TRBD1. The CDR3 sequence is 12 residues long. V lost 6 bases to trimming and J lost 8 bases; unmatched junction nucleotides: 6. Germline loops: CDR1 SNHLY, CDR2 FYNNEI. As DNA, the CDR3 is TGTGCCAGCAGGGGTGAGGACAGGGGCTACACCTTC. Protein: CASRGEDRGYTF.

V and J are TRBV28 and TRBJ1-2; no definite D call. The CDR3 is made up of 15 amino acids. From germline, CDR1 is MDHEN and CDR2 SYDVKM. Trimming left V 6 bases short and J 4 bases short, with 18 bases between. The chain's CDR3 is CASSQPDFSSYGYTF. The CDR3 DNA reads TGTGCCAGCAGCCAACCCGATTTTTCGAGCTATGGCTACACCTTC.

V and J are TRBV30 and TRBJ2-5; 7 bases line up with TRBD1. The CDR3 sequence is 12 residues long. Trimming cost V 4 bases and J 9 bases; bases outside gene matches: 8. The germline V gene encodes CDR1 GTSNPN and CDR2 SVGIG (reference sequence). The CDR3 reads CAWMTGSEAQYF. In DNA, the CDR3 is TGTGCCTGGATGACAGGGAGTGAGGCCCAGTACTTC.

The rearrangement joins TRBV20-1 to TRBJ1-3; no clear D. The ends were cut back, 6 bases at V and 7 bases at J, with 10 bases in the middle. The CDR3 is 11 residues long. The germline gives CDR1 DFQATT, CDR2 SNEGSKA (reference sequence). The chain's CDR3 is CSAPLSNTIYF. The CDR3 region has the DNA TGCAGTGCCCCTCTTTCGAACACCATATATTTT.

The rearrangement uses TRBV5-4 and TRBJ2-5; maybe TRBD1 (6 bases). Germline loops: CDR1 SGHNT, CDR2 YYREEE (reference sequence). There are 17 residues in the CDR3. Trimming stripped 3 bases from V and 3 bases from J, with 21 bases between. The CDR3 sequence: CASSSLPHDRRKETQYF. In nucleotides, the CDR3 is TGTGCCAGCAGCTCCCTACCGCATGACAGGCGAAAAGAGACCCAGTACTTC.

The CDR3 DNA reads as TGTGCCAGCAGTATCCTAGGGGAAGCTAATGAAAAACTGTTTTTT. It is translated as CASSILGEANEKLFF. The V call is TRBV28, the J call TRBJ1-4; D is perhaps TRBD1 (5 bases). V lost 5 bases and J 3 bases, leaving 13 bases between the germline ends. The CDR3 is made up of 15 amino acids. Germline lookup yields CDR1 MDHEN and CDR2 SYDVKM.

This clone was seen once. CDR3 in DNA: TGTGCCAGCAGCCTGGACTGGGGTGAAGCTTTCTTT. It yields the protein CASSLDWGEAFF. This rearrangement joins TRBV7-8 to TRBJ1-1; D is unresolved. Germline values: CDR1 SGHVS, CDR2 FQNEAQ. Between the trimmed V and J ends, which lost 5 bases and 7 bases, there was a span of 11 bases. CDR3 length: 12 residues.

This clone has just a few counts. The same CDR3 arises from other DNA sequences in this sample as well. This chain uses TRBV5-1 with TRBJ2-5, with 7 bases that match TRBD1. J gave up 1 base and V 0 bases, and 3 bases lay outside the gene matches. The CDR3 sequence is 15 residues long. The V gene's germline CDR1 is SGHRS and CDR2 YFSETQ. The CDR3: CASSLGQGVQETQYF. CDR3 DNA: TGCGCCAGCAGCTTGGGGCAGGGGGTCCAAGAGACCCAGTACTTC.

As concerns this clone: This CDR3 is also generated by other DNA sequences in the sample. Here the CDR3 DNA reads TGTGCCAGCTCACCCGGGACTGAAGAGACCCAGTACTTC. It is translated as CASSPGTEETQYF. The gene calls are TRBV18 and TRBJ2-5; D may be TRBD2 (6 bases). Trimming took off 3 bases at V and 3 bases at J, with 8 bases between the two ends. This CDR3 is built from 13 residues. CDR1 is KGHSH and CDR2 is LQKENI in the germline V gene.

This chain uses TRBV5-6 with TRBJ1-2; 11 nucleotides line up with TRBD1. The CDR3 is 14 residues long. Germline V gene sequence: CDR1 SGHDT, CDR2 YYEEEE. Trimming cost V 4 bases and J 7 bases; bases outside gene matches: 6. The CDR3 DNA sequence: TGTGCCAGCAGCCCGGGACAGGGGGAATTTGGCTACACCTTC. Protein product: CASSPGQGEFGYTF.